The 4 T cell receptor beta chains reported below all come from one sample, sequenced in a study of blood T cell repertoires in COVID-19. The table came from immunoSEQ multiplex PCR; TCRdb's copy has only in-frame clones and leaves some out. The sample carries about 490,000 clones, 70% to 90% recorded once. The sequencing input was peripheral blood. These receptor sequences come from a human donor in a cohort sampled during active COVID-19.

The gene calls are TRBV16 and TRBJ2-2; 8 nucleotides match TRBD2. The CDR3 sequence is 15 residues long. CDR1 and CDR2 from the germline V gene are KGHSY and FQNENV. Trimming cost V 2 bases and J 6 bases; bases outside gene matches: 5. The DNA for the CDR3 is TGTGCCAGCAGCCAACGGATCGGGGGGGCCGGGGAGCTGTTTTTT. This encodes CASSQRIGGAGELFF.

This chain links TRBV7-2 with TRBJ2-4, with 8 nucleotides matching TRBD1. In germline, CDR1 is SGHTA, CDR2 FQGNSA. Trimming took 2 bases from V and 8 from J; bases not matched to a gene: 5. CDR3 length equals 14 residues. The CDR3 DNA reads TGTGCCAGCAGCTTAAGGACAGGGATGGACATTCAGTACTTC. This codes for CASSLRTGMDIQYF.

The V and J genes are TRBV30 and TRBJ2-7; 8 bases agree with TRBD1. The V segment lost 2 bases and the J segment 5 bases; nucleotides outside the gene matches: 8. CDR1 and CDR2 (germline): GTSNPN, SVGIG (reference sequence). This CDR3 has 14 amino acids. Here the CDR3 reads CAWSRPDRGDEQYF. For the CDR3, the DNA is TGTGCCTGGAGTCGACCTGACAGGGGAGACGAGCAGTACTTC.

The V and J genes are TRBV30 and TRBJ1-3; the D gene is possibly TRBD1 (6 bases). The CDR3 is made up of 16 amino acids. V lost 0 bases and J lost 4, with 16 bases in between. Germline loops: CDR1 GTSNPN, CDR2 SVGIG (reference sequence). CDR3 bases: TGTGCCTGGAGTGTACGAGGACAGATTCTAGGAAACACCATATATTTT. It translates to CAWSVRGQILGNTIYF.